Following are 23 T cell receptor beta chains from one sample sequenced in a study of T cells in pancreatic ductal adenocarcinoma. The selected patients with pancreatic ductal adenocarcinoma had surgery but no neoadjuvant therapy. The assay was immunoSEQ multiplex PCR, and TCRdb's table has in-frame clones only and misses some. The sample yields around 94,000 clones, more than 90% seen once. Sequencing input: PBMCs. The receptors here all came from a human donor with pancreatic ductal adenocarcinoma.

The rearrangement uses TRBV6-6 and TRBJ2-7, with D possibly TRBD1 on 6 matching bases. With 7 bases removed from V and 2 bases from J, the gap between germline ends came to 12 bases. The CDR3 sequence is 13 residues long. Per germline, CDR1 MNHNY and CDR2 SVGAGI (reference sequence). As DNA, the CDR3 is TGTGCCAGCACCTGGGACATTACCTACGAGCAGTACTTC. Translated: CASTWDITYEQYF.

The rearrangement links TRBV4-3 to TRBJ2-2; 7 bases match TRBD2. The CDR3 sequence is 16 residues long. Germline assignment: CDR1 LGHNA and CDR2 YSLEER. With V trimmed by 0 bases and J by 3 bases, 4 bases remained unmatched. The DNA for the CDR3 is TGCGCCAGCAGCCAAGATGCGGGAGTATACACCGGGGAGCTGTTTTTT. Translated, it gives CASSQDAGVYTGELFF.

This clone has only one observation. The chain recombines TRBV7-9 with TRBJ2-3; no firm D call. The length of the CDR3 is 12 residues. Deletions cut 1 base from V and 7 bases from J, with 6 bases between. CDR1 is SEHNR and CDR2 is FQNEAQ in the germline V gene (reference sequence). The CDR3 coding sequence is TGTGCCAGCAGCTTAGAGAGGAATACGCAGTATTTT. This gives the protein CASSLERNTQYF.

The chain has TRBV28 and TRBJ2-7; TRBD2 agrees at 7 bases. Germline CDR1 reads MDHEN; CDR2 reads SYDVKM. The CDR3 has 15 residues. Trimming at V came to 3 bases and at J to 1 base, leaving 6 bases not matched to a gene. Here the CDR3 reads CASSLAAGASYEQYF. CDR3 nucleotides: TGTGCCAGCAGTTTGGCCGCGGGAGCATCCTACGAGCAGTACTTC.

The V and J genes are TRBV5-1 and TRBJ1-2, with 7 bases matching TRBD1. Trimming cost V 1 base and J 6 bases; bases outside gene matches: 3. The CDR3 contains 13 residues. Germline loops: CDR1 SGHRS, CDR2 YFSETQ. The CDR3 DNA follows: TGCGCCAGCAGCTTGCGCCAGGGGGATGGCTACACCTTC. Its protein product is CASSLRQGDGYTF.

As for this clone: Other DNA sequences in the sample encode the same CDR3. V and J are TRBV6-1 and TRBJ2-5, with a weak D call TRBD2 (6 bases). Germline V gene lookup returns CDR1 MNHNS and CDR2 SASEGT. V shed 6 bases and J shed 0 bases, with 8 bases lying between them. There are 13 residues in the CDR3. The chain's CDR3 is CASSGTYQETQYF. In nucleotides, the CDR3 is TGTGCCAGCAGCGGGACTTACCAAGAGACCCAGTACTTC.

This sequence joins TRBV6-5 and TRBJ1-2; 9 positions agree with TRBD1. Germline lookup yields CDR1 MNHEY and CDR2 SVGAGI. This CDR3 has 14 residues. V dropped 6 bases and J dropped 7; count of bases not matched to a gene: 9. For the CDR3, the DNA is TGTGCCAGCAGCTTGGACAGGGGAGGGAGTGGCTACACCTTC. Encoded protein: CASSLDRGGSGYTF.

V usage is TRBV29-1 and J usage is TRBJ1-2; 10 nucleotides agree with TRBD1. Per germline, CDR1 SQVTM and CDR2 ANQGSEA. CDR3 length: 14 amino acids. J was trimmed by 7 bases and V by 7 bases; bases with no gene match: 12. CDR3 residues: CSAGGGQGTFGYTF. The DNA of the CDR3 is TGCAGCGCCGGGGGGGGACAGGGGACCTTTGGCTACACCTTC.

Turning to this clone: This sample includes further DNA sequences coding for the same CDR3. The chain couples TRBV19 to TRBJ2-3; possible D gene TRBD2, 5 bases. The V gene's germline CDR1 is LNHDA and CDR2 SQIVND (reference sequence). With 7 bases removed from V and 1 base from J, the gap between germline ends came to 12 bases. This CDR3 has 14 amino acids. In DNA, the CDR3 is TGTGCCAGTACCCCCATCGGGGGCACAGATACGCAGTATTTT. It codes for CASTPIGGTDTQYF.

The chain carries TRBV28 and TRBJ2-7, with TRBD1 as a possible D gene (6 bases). V was shortened by 8 bases and J by 3 bases, with 14 bases between the two germline ends. CDR1 MDHEN and CDR2 SYDVKM come from the germline V gene. The CDR3 has 13 residues. CDR3 sequence (DNA): TGTGCCAGCGGCGATTCAGGGGTCTACGAGCAGTACTTC. As protein: CASGDSGVYEQYF.

This CDR3 is CATTRRASGANVLTF. DNA for the CDR3: TGTGCCACCACCCGGCGGGCGTCTGGGGCCAACGTCCTGACTTTC. The V call is TRBV28, the J call TRBJ2-6; D is possibly TRBD2 (5 bases). V was shortened by 10 bases and J by 1 base, with 14 bases between the two germline ends. The CDR3 spans 15 residues. Germline CDR1 MDHEN, CDR2 SYDVKM. The entire variable domain, with the rest obtained from reference TRBV28 and TRBJ2-6, is as follows: DVKVTQSSRYLVKRTGEKVFLECVQDMDHENMFWYRQDPGLGLRLIYFSYDVKMKEKGDIPEGYSVSREKKERFSLILESASTNQTSMYLCATTRRASGANVLTFGAGSRLTVL.

The chain joins TRBV10-2 to TRBJ1-1, with TRBD1 matching over 9 bases. The CDR3 has 19 residues. V shed 6 bases, J shed 1 base, and the junction held 18 bases outside the gene matches. Germline assignment: CDR1 WSHSY and CDR2 SAAADI. In nucleotides, the CDR3 is TGCGCCAGCAGACTCAACCTGGGACAGGGCCAAGGACGGAACACTGAAGCTTTCTTT. Its translation is CASRLNLGQGQGRNTEAFF.

This clone came up once. The genes are TRBV28 and TRBJ2-5, with 9 bases that match TRBD1. V was pared by 5 bases and J by 5 bases, with 6 bases of the junction left unmatched. This CDR3 region has 14 residues. CDR1 and CDR2 (germline): MDHEN, SYDVKM. The CDR3 reads CASSAATGGETQYF. CDR3 coding DNA: TGTGCCAGCAGTGCTGCCACAGGGGGCGAGACCCAGTACTTC.

The chain couples TRBV7-2 to TRBJ2-7, with D perhaps matching TRBD2 (5 bases). Germline lookup yields CDR1 SGHTA and CDR2 FQGNSA. CDR3 size: 15 residues. Trimming took off 2 bases at V and 5 bases at J, with 16 bases between the two ends. The CDR3 reads CASSLSSGSFNEQYF. The CDR3 DNA is TGTGCCAGCAGCTTAAGTTCGGGGAGTTTCAACGAGCAGTACTTC.

The chain carries TRBV28 and TRBJ2-5; 8 positions match TRBD2. Germline V gives CDR1 MDHEN, CDR2 SYDVKM. Trimming cost V 3 bases and J 5 bases; bases outside gene matches: 14. There are 17 residues in the CDR3. CDR3: CASSFRRLSGSKETQYF. CDR3 DNA sequence: TGTGCCAGCAGTTTCAGGAGACTAAGCGGGAGTAAGGAGACCCAGTACTTC.

The CDR3 protein is CASSSGGEQYF. DNA for the CDR3: TGTGCCAGCAGCTCCGGCGGCGAGCAGTACTTC. The chain is built from TRBV7-8 and TRBJ2-7; D is undetermined. V gave up 4 bases and J gave up 6 bases, with 7 bases separating them. Germline V gene lookup returns CDR1 SGHVS and CDR2 FQNEAQ. The CDR3 extends over 11 amino acids. Complete variable domain (other parts from reference TRBV7-8 and TRBJ2-7): GAGVSQSPRYKVAKRGQDVALRCDPISGHVSLFWYQQALGQGPEFLTYFQNEAQLDKSGLPSDRFFAERPEGSVSTLKIQRTQQEDSAVYLCASSSGGEQYFGPGTRLTVT.

The gene calls are TRBV30 and TRBJ2-7; 7 positions agree with TRBD2. This CDR3 region has 14 residues. Trimming at V came to 2 bases and at J to 0 bases, leaving 4 bases not matched to a gene. From germline, CDR1 is GTSNPN and CDR2 SVGIG (reference sequence). CDR3 loop: CAWSLGGDSYEQYF. In nucleotides, the CDR3 is TGTGCCTGGAGTTTGGGGGGGGACTCCTACGAGCAGTACTTC. Looking up the rest from reference TRBV30 and TRBJ2-7 gives the full variable domain: SQTIHQWPATLVQPVGSPLSLECTVEGTSNPNLYWYRQAAGRGLQLLFYSVGIGQISSEVPQNLSASRPQDRQFILSSKKLLLSDSGFYLCAWSLGGDSYEQYFGPGTRLTVT.

This clone was counted between two and nine times. This chain uses TRBV6-5 with TRBJ1-2, with TRBD1 matching 7 bases. The germline gives CDR1 MNHEY, CDR2 SVGAGI. The CDR3 is made up of 13 amino acids. Trimming removed 5 bases from V and 4 bases from J; junction bases left unmatched: 4. CDR3 sequence (DNA): TGTGCCAGCAGTCCCGGGACAGTCTATGGCTACACCTTC. The encoded protein is CASSPGTVYGYTF.

This chain joins TRBV15 and TRBJ1-2, with D possibly being TRBD1 (5 bases). The germline gives CDR1 LNHNV, CDR2 YYDKDF (reference sequence). CDR3 length: 14 amino acids. V was shortened by 7 bases and J by 0 bases, with 12 bases between the two germline ends. For the CDR3, the DNA is TGTGCCACCACCCCGGGGGTCGCTAACTATGGCTACACCTTC. Amino acid sequence: CATTPGVANYGYTF.

This chain connects TRBV5-1 to TRBJ2-5; tentative D call: TRBD2 (6 bases). Trimming pared 4 bases from V and 3 bases from J, leaving 10 bases between. The CDR3 is 13 amino acids. Germline-derived CDR1 and CDR2 are SGHRS and YFSETQ. CDR3 protein: CASSAWGEETQYF. The CDR3 DNA is TGCGCCAGCAGCGCCTGGGGGGAAGAGACCCAGTACTTC.

The V and J genes are TRBV7-9 and TRBJ2-5; 8 nucleotides align to TRBD2. The CDR3 runs to 16 residues. CDR1 is SEHNR, CDR2 FQNEAQ, per germline (reference sequence). V lost 1 base, J lost 5 bases, and 9 bases stayed unmatched. CDR3 bases: TGTGCCAGCAGCTTAGAGATGTTTGCGGGGGGCGAGACCCAGTACTTC. Translation: CASSLEMFAGGETQYF.

The chain uses TRBV28 and TRBJ2-7, with a tentative D call TRBD1 (5 bases). CDR1 MDHEN and CDR2 SYDVKM come from the germline V gene. V lost 4 bases, J lost 3 bases, and 22 bases lay in between. CDR3 size: 17 residues. The CDR3 region has the DNA TGTGCCAGCAGTTCCTCATCGGACACCGAGACTTTCTACGAGCAGTACTTC. This sequence encodes CASSSSSDTETFYEQYF.

The chain combines TRBV30 with TRBJ1-4; TRBD1 aligns across 8 bases. V was clipped by 2 bases and J by 8 bases; unmatched bases: 7. Germline V CDR1 and CDR2: GTSNPN, SVGIG (reference sequence). The CDR3 spans 14 residues. CDR3 in amino acids: CAWSWGQANEKLFF. The CDR3 DNA reads as TGTGCCTGGAGTTGGGGACAGGCGAACGAAAAACTGTTTTTT.